These 30 T cell receptor beta chains share one sample of origin, sequenced in a study of blood T cell repertoires in COVID-19. The method was immunoSEQ multiplex PCR; TCRdb's version includes in-frame clones alone and lacks a portion of them. The data show some 200,000 clones, about 81% seen once. Input material: peripheral blood. Receptor source: a woman in her sixties or seventies with COVID-19, enrolled during active disease.

The rearrangement joins TRBV7-2 to TRBJ1-1; no reliable D call. CDR1 and CDR2 from the germline V gene are SGHTA and FQGNSA. CDR3 length equals 15 residues. The germline V and J ends were trimmed by 1 base and 1 base, with 10 bases remaining between them. In DNA form, the CDR3 reads TGTGCCAGCAGCTTAGTTAGAGCGGGGAACACTGAAGCTTTCTTT. As protein: CASSLVRAGNTEAFF.

The CDR3 sequence: CASRRSGGMNTEAFF. CDR3 nucleotide sequence: TGTGCCAGCAGGCGGTCAGGGGGCATGAACACTGAAGCTTTCTTT. The rearrangement joins TRBV6-5 to TRBJ1-1, with 8 bases aligning to TRBD1. V lost 6 bases and J lost 0; bases outside the gene matches: 6. This CDR3 is built from 15 residues. CDR1 is MNHEY, CDR2 SVGAGI, per germline.

The genes are TRBV6-5 and TRBJ1-6; tentative D call: TRBD1 (6 bases). With 6 bases removed from V and 7 bases from J, the gap between germline ends came to 13 bases. The V gene's germline CDR1 is MNHEY and CDR2 SVGAGI. CDR3 size: 14 residues. CDR3 sequence reads: CASRPTGKNSPLHF. CDR3 DNA: TGTGCCAGCAGACCTACAGGGAAAAATTCACCCCTCCACTTT.

The rearrangement links TRBV3-1 (or the pseudogene TRBV3-2) to TRBJ2-3; D possibly corresponds to TRBD1 (5 bases). Trimming took off 4 bases at V and 6 bases at J, with 8 bases between the two ends. Germline V lookup: CDR1 LGHDT, CDR2 YNNKEL (reference sequence). This CDR3 is 12 amino acids long. The CDR3 nucleotides are TGTGCCAGCAGCCCACAGGAGGATACGCAGTATTTT. Translation gives CASSPQEDTQYF.

This chain links TRBV5-1 with TRBJ1-2; 8 bases are shared with TRBD1. With V trimmed by 0 bases and J by 7 bases, 5 bases remained unmatched. CDR1 and CDR2 (germline): SGHRS, YFSETQ. The CDR3 runs to 14 residues. CDR3 nucleotides: TGCGCCAGCAGCTTGGCTGTCGACAGGGGTGGCTACACCTTC. Translation gives CASSLAVDRGGYTF.

This sequence joins TRBV9 and TRBJ1-2, with D perhaps matching TRBD1 (6 bases). The ends were cut back, 3 bases at V and 4 bases at J, with 10 bases in the middle. The CDR3 loop spans 13 amino acids. Germline CDR1 is SGDLS and CDR2 is YYNGEE. CDR3 protein: CASSAQGGYGYTF. The DNA for the CDR3 is TGTGCCAGCAGCGCACAGGGCGGCTATGGCTACACCTTC.

This chain's CDR3 is CASSLVQGGTEAFF. Written as DNA, the CDR3 is TGCGCCAGCAGCTTGGTTCAGGGGGGAACTGAAGCTTTCTTT. The chain combines TRBV5-1 with TRBJ1-1, with 7 positions matching TRBD1. Looked up from germline, CDR1 is SGHRS and CDR2 is YFSETQ. J gave up 5 bases and V 0 bases, and 4 bases lay outside the gene matches. The CDR3 totals 14 residues.

V usage is TRBV5-1 and J usage is TRBJ1-1; a possible D gene is TRBD1 (5 bases). Germline assignment: CDR1 SGHRS and CDR2 YFSETQ. V dropped 4 bases and J dropped 1 base, with 11 bases sitting between them. This CDR3 is 14 amino acids long. Here the CDR3 DNA reads TGCGCCAGCAGCCCCATGACAGAGAACACTGAAGCTTTCTTT. Protein: CASSPMTENTEAFF.

A single count supports this clone. Here the CDR3 reads CASSSPLTGFYGYTF. Here the CDR3 DNA reads TGTGCCAGCAGTTCCCCCTTGACAGGGTTCTATGGCTACACCTTC. The gene calls are TRBV27 and TRBJ1-2, with TRBD1 identical over 7 bases. This CDR3 has 15 amino acids. Germline V gene lookup returns CDR1 MNHEY and CDR2 SMNVEV (reference sequence). Losses at the gene ends were 4 bases for V and 4 bases for J; bases not matched to a gene: 9.

The J gene is TRBJ1-4, the V gene TRBV4-1; 7 bases agree with TRBD1. Germline CDR1 is MGHRA and CDR2 is YSYEKL. This CDR3 comprises 17 residues. The V segment lost 6 bases and the J segment 3 bases; nucleotides outside the gene matches: 13. The CDR3 bases are TGCGCCAGCAGTCTCGAAAGAACGGGACAGCCTAATGAAAAACTGTTTTTT. Amino acid sequence: CASSLERTGQPNEKLFF.

CDR3 amino acids: CASSRIAGGLFSYEQYF. The DNA for the CDR3 is TGTGCCAGCAGCCGCATAGCGGGAGGACTGTTCTCCTACGAGCAGTACTTC. V gene TRBV4-2 combines with J gene TRBJ2-7; 10 bases agree with TRBD2. Germline V CDR1 and CDR2: LGHNA, YNFKEQ. The trim removed 4 bases at V and 0 bases at J, leaving 9 bases unmatched. The CDR3 totals 17 residues.

The chain joins TRBV27 to TRBJ1-1; TRBD1 matches 10 bases. J lost 11 bases, V lost 0 bases, and 6 bases had no gene match. The CDR3 covers 14 residues. Per germline, CDR1 MNHEY and CDR2 SMNVEV (reference sequence). In nucleotides, the CDR3 is TGTGCCAGCAGTTTATCAGGGACAGGGGTGTGGGCTTTCTTT. Protein: CASSLSGTGVWAFF.

CDR3 sequence: CATNRQARNTEAFF. The CDR3 DNA follows: TGTGCCACCAACCGACAGGCCCGGAACACTGAAGCTTTCTTT. This chain joins TRBV6-5 and TRBJ1-1; possibly TRBD1 for D (6 bases). V was clipped by 10 bases and J by 1 base, with 16 bases between them. Looked up from germline, CDR1 is MNHEY and CDR2 is SVGAGI. The CDR3 spans 14 residues.

Details on this clone: This CDR3 is also generated by other DNA sequences in the sample. The chain links TRBV5-4 to TRBJ2-1; 11 bases are a match to TRBD1. CDR1 SGHNT and CDR2 YYREEE come from the germline V gene (reference sequence). Trimming took 9 bases from V and 8 from J; bases not matched to a gene: 10. CDR3 size: 14 residues. CDR3 region: CATQRTGGKDEQFF. The CDR3 nucleotides are TGTGCCACCCAACGGACAGGGGGCAAAGATGAGCAGTTCTTC.

The rearrangement uses TRBV5-1 and TRBJ1-1; 7 positions match TRBD1. V dropped 0 bases and J dropped 11; count of bases not matched to a gene: 4. This CDR3 spans 12 amino acids. Germline V lookup: CDR1 SGHRS, CDR2 YFSETQ. CDR3 nucleotide sequence: TGCGCCAGCAGCTTGGAGGGGGCAGGGGCTTTCTTT. Protein product: CASSLEGAGAFF.

The J gene is TRBJ2-5, the V gene TRBV13; 7 bases agree with TRBD2. Germline assignment: CDR1 PRHDT and CDR2 FYEKMQ (reference sequence). The CDR3 is 14 amino acids. Germline trimming cut 3 bases from V and 5 bases from J; bases unmatched to any gene: 6. CDR3 protein: CASSFLSSGETQYF. Written as DNA, the CDR3 is TGTGCCAGCAGCTTTCTCAGTAGCGGGGAGACCCAGTACTTC.

This sequence joins TRBV10-3 and TRBJ1-2, with a tentative D call TRBD1 (5 bases). V was pared by 4 bases and J by 8 bases, with 20 bases between. Germline loops: CDR1 ENHRY, CDR2 SYGVKD. The CDR3 covers 15 residues. The CDR3 region has the DNA TGTGCCATCAGTGTGGGGACTGGCCCGCGTGGCGGCTACACCTTC. Its protein is CAISVGTGPRGGYTF.

The chain joins TRBV28 to TRBJ1-5, with D possibly being TRBD1 (6 bases). Trimming left V 4 bases short and J 4 bases short, with 14 bases between. The CDR3 totals 15 residues. Germline assignment: CDR1 MDHEN and CDR2 SYDVKM. The CDR3 bases are TGTGCCAGCAGTTACTTACAGGGCCTTAATCAGCCCCAGCATTTT. It translates to CASSYLQGLNQPQHF.

This chain joins TRBV29-1 and TRBJ2-1, with 14 nucleotides matching TRBD2. The CDR3 runs to 15 residues. The germline V gene encodes CDR1 SQVTM and CDR2 ANQGSEA. V shed 2 bases, J shed 9 bases, and the junction held 6 bases outside the gene matches. In DNA, the CDR3 is TGCAGCGTTGAACAGACTAGCGGGAGGGTTGCTGAGCAGTTCTTC. This sequence encodes CSVEQTSGRVAEQFF.

J is TRBJ1-4 and V is TRBV2, with D tentatively TRBD1 (6 bases). From germline, CDR1 is SNHLY and CDR2 FYNNEI. V lost 3 bases and J 8 bases, leaving 7 bases between the germline ends. The CDR3 runs 12 residues. In DNA, the CDR3 is TGTGCCAGCAGTGACAGGGGAGAAAAACTGTTTTTT. This encodes CASSDRGEKLFF.

The chain combines TRBV6-2 or TRBV6-3 with TRBJ2-1, with 8 nucleotides matching TRBD2. Losses at the gene ends were 0 bases for V and 4 bases for J; bases not matched to a gene: 8. The germline V gene has CDR1 MNHEY and CDR2 SVGEGT. The CDR3 is made up of 17 amino acids. In nucleotides, the CDR3 is TGTGCCAGCAGTTACTCGATAAGCGGGAGTGCTTACAATGAGCAGTTCTTC. Its translation: CASSYSISGSAYNEQFF.

This clone was picked up a small number of times. Within the sample, other DNA sequences also encode this same CDR3. The chain couples TRBV6-2 or TRBV6-3 to TRBJ2-6; tentatively, D is TRBD2 (6 bases). In germline, CDR1 is MNHEY, CDR2 SVGEGT. The CDR3 sequence is 16 residues long. Trimming left V 2 bases short and J 4 bases short, with 12 bases between. CDR3: CASSYGGSGGANVLTF. CDR3 sequence (DNA): TGTGCCAGCAGTTACGGGGGGTCTGGGGGGGCCAACGTCCTGACTTTC.

This chain connects TRBV28 to TRBJ2-3, with 8 bases that match TRBD2. The germline V gene has CDR1 MDHEN and CDR2 SYDVKM. Trimming at V came to 5 bases and at J to 0 bases, leaving 16 bases not matched to a gene. This CDR3 spans 19 amino acids. The CDR3 spells CASSPRGASGGGSTDTQYF. In DNA form, the CDR3 reads TGTGCCAGCAGTCCCAGGGGTGCCTCGGGCGGGGGGAGCACAGATACGCAGTATTTT.

This clone was seen only a few times. The chain links TRBV5-1 to TRBJ1-2, with 9 bases that match TRBD1. The J segment lost 6 bases and the V segment lost 4 bases, leaving 10 bases of the junction unmatched. There are 15 residues in the CDR3. Germline V gene sequence: CDR1 SGHRS, CDR2 YFSETQ. This chain's CDR3 is CASSKDTGGRNGYTF. CDR3 DNA: TGCGCCAGCAGCAAAGACACAGGGGGCAGGAATGGCTACACCTTC.

The chain joins TRBV29-1 to TRBJ1-3; D gene ambiguous. CDR1 and CDR2 (germline): SQVTM, ANQGSEA. Between the trimmed V and J ends, which lost 5 bases and 6 bases, there was a span of 14 bases. This CDR3 is built from 13 residues. CDR3 protein: CSVLTFQENTIYF. Written as DNA, the CDR3 is TGCAGCGTTCTCACATTTCAGGAAAACACCATATATTTT.

V and J are TRBV5-5 and TRBJ2-7; 8 positions agree with TRBD1. Germline V gene sequence: CDR1 SGHKS, CDR2 YYEKEE (reference sequence). After removal of 2 bases from V and 7 bases from J, the junction contained 17 bases not matched to a gene. The length of the CDR3 is 17 residues. In DNA, the CDR3 is TGTGCCAGCAGCTTAGAGTTCGCAGGGGGCGCCCCGGGAGAGCAGTACTTC. It yields the protein CASSLEFAGGAPGEQYF.

The J gene is TRBJ2-5, the V gene TRBV7-2, with D possibly being TRBD2 (6 bases). Germline V lookup: CDR1 SGHTA, CDR2 FQGNSA. V was shortened by 5 bases and J by 5 bases, with 21 bases between the two germline ends. The CDR3 runs 16 residues. The CDR3 DNA reads as TGTGCCAGCAGCATACCTTCGCTGGCGGGACGGGAGACCCAGTACTTC. It yields the protein CASSIPSLAGRETQYF.

The V call is TRBV18, the J call TRBJ2-3; D is possibly TRBD2 (7 bases). The CDR3 contains 16 residues. CDR1 and CDR2 (germline): KGHSH, LQKENI. V lost 2 bases, J lost 0 bases, and 12 bases lay in between. In DNA form, the CDR3 reads TGTGCCAGCTCACCATTCCGGGGGGCCAGCACAGATACGCAGTATTTT. It specifies CASSPFRGASTDTQYF.

The CDR3 DNA sequence: TGTGCCACCAGCCTGGGAAGGGGTGGAAACACCATATATTTT. Protein sequence: CATSLGRGGNTIYF. This chain links TRBV15 with TRBJ1-3; TRBD1 is a possible D gene (5 bases). V was pared by 5 bases and J by 3 bases, with 11 bases between. Germline CDR1 and CDR2: LNHNV and YYDKDF (reference sequence). The CDR3 totals 14 residues.

The chain has TRBV28 and TRBJ2-7, with 8 bases that match TRBD2. Germline V CDR1 and CDR2: MDHEN, SYDVKM. The CDR3 loop spans 15 amino acids. V lost 2 bases and J lost 2; bases outside the gene matches: 5. CDR3 residues: CASSLMGLGTYEQYF. Here the CDR3 DNA reads TGTGCCAGCAGTTTAATGGGACTAGGAACCTACGAGCAGTACTTC.